One TCR beta chain is described in this entry. What it binds is unknown. This record belongs to a study of T cells expressing NK-cell markers. The study's findings and limits: Among four donors, these clonotypes also ranked first in the CD3+CD56-NKG2C+ fraction.

Looked up from germline, CDR1 is SGHRS and CDR2 is YFSETQ. This CDR3 spans 15 amino acids. 5'RACE template switching with UMIs generated TCR beta cDNA. One entry per CDR3 protein, without DNA, is what TCRdb gives after re-calling the 5' RACE reads. This sample's table has about 460,000 distinct CDR3 sequences. This clonotype was sampled from a woman aged 45-60 years in good health. Sample: blood T cells: a sorted CD56 or NKG2C T cell subset, CD4+ or CD8+ T cells, or bulk PBMC T cells (not recorded which). The chain uses TRBV5-1 and TRBJ2-5; there is no DNA to check the TCRdb D call of TRBD2. The CDR3 protein is CASSGETGTEETQYF.